A single sample is the source of the 5 T cell receptor beta chains below, sequenced in a study of blood T cell repertoires in COVID-19. Here immunoSEQ multiplex PCR was the method, and the copy in TCRdb shows in-frame clones only, minus some. This sample has more than 100,000 clones; 84% occur once, and the top ten carry around 1.4%. The sequencing sample was made of peripheral blood. All receptors derive from a man aged 60-69 years with acute or convalescent COVID-19.

This clone was recorded only once. J is TRBJ2-5 and V is TRBV2; D perhaps matches TRBD1 (5 bases). This CDR3 has 14 amino acids. Trimming stripped 6 bases from V and 0 bases from J, with 11 bases between. Germline V gene data show CDR1 as SNHLY and CDR2 as FYNNEI. The CDR3 protein is CASRSGFYQETQYF. The DNA of the CDR3 is TGTGCCAGCAGGTCAGGGTTTTACCAAGAGACCCAGTACTTC.

V usage is TRBV7-9 and J usage is TRBJ2-1; D is perhaps TRBD2 (6 bases). Per the germline V gene, CDR1 is SEHNR and CDR2 is FQNEAQ (reference sequence). V lost 4 bases to trimming and J lost 0 bases, with 16 bases between them. The CDR3 contains 17 residues. In nucleotides, the CDR3 is TGTGCCAGCAGCTCTTTACTGGACGGGAGCTCCTACAATGAGCAGTTCTTC. Translated: CASSSLLDGSSYNEQFF.

The genes are TRBV19 and TRBJ1-5, with no clear D. Between the trimmed V and J ends, which lost 10 bases and 5 bases, there was a span of 18 bases. The germline V gene has CDR1 LNHDA and CDR2 SQIVND (reference sequence). The CDR3 consists of 14 residues. This chain's CDR3 is CATSLRERDQPQHF. The CDR3, as DNA: TGTGCCACCTCGCTGCGGGAGCGGGATCAGCCCCAGCATTTT.

The chain links TRBV27 to TRBJ2-7; the match to TRBD1 covers 10 bases. Germline CDR1 reads MNHEY; CDR2 reads SMNVEV (reference sequence). V shed 4 bases and J 0 bases; nucleotides not matched to a gene: 12. CDR3 length: 18 residues. The CDR3 DNA reads TGTGCCAGCAGTTCCTGGACAGGGGGGCCTTGGAGCTCCTACGAGCAGTACTTC. Its translation is CASSSWTGGPWSSYEQYF.

The chain combines TRBV6-1 with TRBJ1-5, with 9 bases lining up with TRBD1. V trimming: 2 bases; J trimming: 6 bases; junction bases outside the gene matches: 5. Germline lookup yields CDR1 MNHNS and CDR2 SASEGT. This CDR3 region has 15 residues. The CDR3 DNA reads TGTGCCAGCAGTGAAACAGGGGGCGCCGGTCAGCCCCAGCATTTT. Amino acids: CASSETGGAGQPQHF.